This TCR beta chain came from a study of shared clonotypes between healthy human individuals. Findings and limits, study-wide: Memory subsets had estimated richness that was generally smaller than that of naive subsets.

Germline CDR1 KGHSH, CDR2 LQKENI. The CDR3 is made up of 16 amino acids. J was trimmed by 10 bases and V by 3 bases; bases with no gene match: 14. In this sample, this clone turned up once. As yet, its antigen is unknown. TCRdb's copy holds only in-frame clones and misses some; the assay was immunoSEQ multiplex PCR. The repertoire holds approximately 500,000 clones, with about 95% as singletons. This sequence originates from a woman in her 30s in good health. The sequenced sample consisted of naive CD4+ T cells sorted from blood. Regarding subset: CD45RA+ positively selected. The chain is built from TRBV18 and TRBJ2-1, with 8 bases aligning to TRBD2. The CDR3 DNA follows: TGTGCCAGCTCACCGGTAGCGGGACCCAAGTCTAAAGAGCAGTTCTTC. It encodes CASSPVAGPKSKEQFF. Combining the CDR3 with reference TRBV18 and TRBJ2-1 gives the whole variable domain NAGVMQNPRHLVRRRGQEARLRCSPMKGHSHVYWYRQLPEEGLKFMVYLQKENIIDESGMPKERFSAEFPKEGPSILRIQQVVRGDSAAYFCASSPVAGPKSKEQFFGPGTRLTVL.